The T cell receptor (beta chain) under discussion was sequenced for a study of T cell changes during pregnancy in multiple sclerosis. Using immunoSEQ multiplex PCR, the repertoire was profiled, and TCRdb retains in-frame clones only, with some absent. The sample has about 36,000 clones; more than 70% are singletons. This clone has a single count. This CDR3 has 17 residues. The chain has TRBV21-1 and TRBJ2-1; TRBD2 is taken as the D call from the table, unchecked against the DNA. TRBV21-1 is a recognized pseudogene. The material was CD4+ T cells from peripheral blood mononuclear cells, obtained in the first trimester of pregnancy. The TCR originated in a female donor with multiple sclerosis, enrolled in a pregnancy study. CDR3 loop: CASSKERTPPSYNEQFF. The DNA for the CDR3 is TGTGCCAGCAGCAAAGAGAGGACTCCCCCCTCCTACAATGAGCAGTTCTTC.